The T cell receptor beta chain described here comes from a study of glioma-infiltrating T cells after dendritic cell vaccination. Study-level information: Dendritic cell vaccination trial patients had either newly diagnosed or recurrent glioblastoma.

The PCR used 60 V beta and 13 J beta primers. Sequencing used immunoSEQ multiplex PCR; TCRdb keeps in-frame clones, though not all of them. Here the sample spans approximately 92,000 clones, approximately 80% being singletons. Whole-study results and caveats: Higher TCR clonality did not directly relate to longer survival.

Documented time point: after dendritic cell vaccination, including at tumor progression/relapse. Fresh-frozen tumor tissue and more than two years of survival data were available for all. The length of the CDR3 is 15 residues. Germline lookup yields CDR1 SQVTM and CDR2 ANQGSEA. Note on this clone: The antigen remains unidentified. The junction departs from the called germline gene at one end, perhaps through a read error.

The V gene is TRBV29-1, the J gene TRBJ1-2, with 9 bases that match TRBD1. The sequencing used blood, collected after dendritic cell vaccination. The receptor's source is a human donor with glioblastoma. This CDR3 is CSAETGGYANYGYTF. The CDR3 region has the DNA TGCAGCGCTGAAACAGGGGGCTATGCTAACTATGGCTACACCTTC.